This T cell receptor (beta chain) is from a study of blood T cell repertoires in COVID-19. Per the authors' pipeline: Researchers report that nucleated cell counts were estimated from reference gene primer amplification. Clones were sequenced by immunoSEQ multiplex PCR, and TCRdb holds only the in-frame ones, with some missing. V, J and clone size were drawn from that table, and D and trimming were deduced from the DNA. The data contain approximately 13,000 clones, 87% of them singletons. V was pared by 6 bases and J by 2 bases, with 10 bases between. The germline gives CDR1 ENHRY, CDR2 SYGVKD. The length of the CDR3 is 13 residues.

The sequencing sample was made of peripheral blood. The receptor was derived from a human donor with active COVID-19. The donor label of this sample is uncertain. The chain joins TRBV10-3 to TRBJ2-5; D might be TRBD1 (6 bases). The CDR3 coding sequence is TGTGCCATCAGAGGAGGACAGCAAGAGACCCAGTACTTC. It is translated as CAIRGGQQETQYF.